The following is a TCR beta chain sequence with its context. Its antigen is not yet known. Base qualities are not provided; no much larger clone lies one nucleotide away. Taken from cysteine to phenylalanine, the CDR3 has 14 residues. Left in the record is the CDR3 DNA by itself, 42 bases read in frame from the first base. CDR1 WNHNN and CDR2 SYGVQD were looked up in the germline V gene (reference sequence). Deletion took 3 bases off V and 5 bases off J, with a span of 14 bases between the germline ends. The sample belongs to a study of cytomegalovirus exposure and HLA in healthy donors (dated by TCRdb to 2015 to 2018). Broadly, across the study: In an earlier analysis of 587 of the donors, 276 Gb of sequence data and about 110 million unique TCR beta sequences from about 190 million T cells were reported. Approximately 310 gigabases of sequencing data and 80 million or so unique TCR sequences were included in an early release covering around 600 HLA-typed donors. Of the roughly 400 genotyped donors, roughly 80% were placed in the genetic ancestry cluster associated with self-reported Caucasian donors. The study was designed to test whether signatures of past pathogen exposure could be identified by cataloging public T cell receptors. The T cell repertoires of 666 subjects were profiled by immunosequencing and related to cytomegalovirus serostatus. Along with the approximately 700-subject first cohort, a separate validation cohort of over a hundred different subjects was used. The study combined high-throughput TCR immunosequencing, statistical association of individual TCRs with disease status, and machine learning to predict cytomegalovirus infection status. In a later analysis, previously published TCR beta repertoires from several hundred donors were re-analyzed and high-resolution HLA genotyping was added so that TCR occurrence patterns could be studied. Rather than using new phenotypic data, the later analysis identified candidate immune exposures from TCR beta sequences and from how often those sequences occurred across donors. An earlier analysis of approximately 500 of the donors applied high-throughput TCR beta sequencing to assess whether each TCR beta V gene segment acted as functional or pseudogenic. Alongside the repertoire data, information on donor age, sex, ethnicity and CMV serostatus was compiled. Genome-wide SNP genotypes for about 60% of the roughly 700 donors were used in a later genetic analysis, which treated that subset as a discovery cohort. All discovery cohort repertoires had been generated using a single sequencing platform. HLA typing covered class I and class II loci at four-digit resolution. Typing coverage varied by locus: about 620-640 donors for A, B, C, DRB1 and DQB1; more than 500 for DQA1; 600 to 610 for DPA1; roughly 470 for DPB1. Four to six DR-DQ haplotypes were handled as single units for association and clustering, since linkage in the cohort was strong. Across approximately 400 genotyped donors of the cohort, an average of roughly 250,000 unique TCR beta nucleotide sequences per donor were sequenced, and about a sixth of those sequences were non-productive.

The cohort consisted of fewer than 700 healthy bone marrow donors. Cohort members were all nominally healthy when sampled, although unrecorded immune exposures were likely present. The donor tested CMV seropositive, placing the donor among the 289 seropositive members of the cohort. A peripheral blood sample was collected from each donor, and TCR beta sequencing was performed on peripheral blood mononuclear cells. The Qiagen DNeasy Blood Extraction Kit was used to extract genomic DNA from the blood cell samples. Receptor amplification or capture employed the immunoSEQ multiplex PCR assay. The multiplex PCR relied on a mix of 60 forward primers for TCR Vbeta segments and 13 reverse primers for TCR Jbeta segments. A multiplex PCR assay on genomic DNA amplified the CDR3 region of rearranged TCR beta genes. The amplified TCR beta libraries were sequenced on the Illumina HiSeq System as 87-base-pair reads. Per the authors' processing: Across the 640 or so repertoires, a later analysis counted tens of millions of unique TCR beta chains, around 10 million of which were shared by at least two donors. A nearest-neighbor algorithm error-corrected the raw reads and collapsed the reads into unique sequences, merging closely related sequences to remove PCR and sequencing errors. V, D and J gene segments were assigned by aligning CDR3 sequences to IMGT reference sequences. For a sequence to be retained, at least a six-nucleotide match to both a V gene segment and a J gene segment was required. Rearrangements were called productive when the CDR3 lacked stop codons and stayed in frame with V and J; all others were non-productive. Following IMGT convention, CDR3 was defined as the stretch from the second conserved V-encoded cysteine up to the conserved J-encoded phenylalanine. The earlier analysis of about 530 of the donors excluded any sequence lacking an unambiguous match to a single V gene segment. In an earlier analysis of several hundred of the donors, V segments were called functional above 56.7% productive rearrangements and were called segregating when the between-donor standard deviation exceeded 5%. A statistical classification framework was built to diagnose cytomegalovirus status from the catalog of TCR beta chain sequences. In a later analysis, TCR nucleotide sequences were compared against IMGT/GENE-DB human TR gene sequences so that V and J genes could be assigned. In a later analysis, CDR3 sequences and most-parsimonious VDJ recombination scenarios were assigned using the TCRdist pipeline. A later analysis defined each TCR beta chain by its CDR3 amino acid sequence plus V-gene family, and excluded reads lacking a unique V-gene family. To address suspected cross-contamination and a sequencing artifact, a later analysis removed 450 to 700 highly shared, low-generation-probability nucleotide sequences. A later analysis calculated a clonal expansion index for each public chain from normalized within-repertoire ranks of inferred template counts. In a later analysis, generation probabilities were computed using a VDJ recombination model fitted to out-of-frame rearrangements, and the results were checked against IGoR. A later analysis scored TCR-TCR, TCR-HLA and TCR-CMV co-occurrence with hypergeometric tests, applying a repertoire-size bias correction to TCR pairs. To estimate false discovery rates, a later analysis permuted the HLA or CMV assignments 20 times. In a later analysis, co-occurring TCRs were grouped using DBSCAN, with TCRdist sequence similarity added in when clustering inside HLA-allele-positive subsets. Repertoires with fewer than 30,000 or more than 120,000 public chains were left out of co-occurrence clustering, as were roughly five repertoires with anomalous nucleotide sharing. Imported from immuneACCESS, the table was reduced by TCRdb to in-frame sequences with V and J called. These copies leave out some clones; in studies compared against another copy, an unresolved V gene accounts for under half, and the cause of the remainder is not known. V, J and clone size derive from that table, while D and trimming were established from the DNA sequence. This sample comprises some 200,000 clones, roughly 9.5% of them detected only once. Over 1% of the sample goes to the ten largest clones.

Study-level results and caveats: Some IMGT-functional V segments, including TRBV6-2 and TRBV6-3, could not be distinguished by the 87-base-pair reads and were therefore excluded. The presence/absence analyses assumed that sequencing depth was roughly uniform across donors, and that assumption may not be true. Strong co-occurrence of HLA alleles, especially DR and DQ, made assigning TCR associations to individual alleles difficult. A group of highly shared sequence variants was considered likely to be a technical artifact of the sequencing pipeline. Because counts were too low, around 17 rarely observed V segments, including chromosome 9 orphons, were left out of the earlier analysis of over 550 of the donors. According to the authors, the approach could potentially be generalized to other disease states and immunological phenotypes. In the study, 150 to 200 TCR beta chains were listed as associated with cytomegalovirus. A further reported finding was that TCR beta sequences accurately predicted the HLA-A and HLA-B alleles for most subjects in the first cohort. Compared with equally common non-associated chains, HLA-associated TCR beta chains in a later analysis were more clonally expanded and had lower generation probabilities. The only immune exposure information available for the cohort was CMV serostatus. Linkage disequilibrium might explain the correlated functional status among segregating V segments, but an unknown experimental factor could not be excluded. In vitro tests confirmed that three of the cytomegalovirus-associated TCR beta chains recognize cytomegalovirus antigens. The cohort was sequenced for TCR beta chains only, and without alpha or paired-chain data the features that could be detected were limited. Cytomegalovirus status was reported to be diagnosed by the classifier with high specificity and sensitivity in both the original and validation cohorts. In a later analysis, around 15,000 TCR beta sequences were associated with specific HLA alleles at a false discovery rate of 0.05. Because HLA typing was missing for some donors at each locus, association tests included only the typed subset. In a later genetic analysis, fewer N-insertions in productive TCRs were reported among donors in an Asian-associated ancestry cluster than the approximately 710-donor mean. According to a later analysis, most CMV-associated TCR beta chains appeared to be HLA-restricted, and the HLA associations seemed to be driven largely by CMV exposure. Several of the top co-occurrence clusters appeared to be linked to parvovirus B19, influenza, CMV and Epstein-Barr virus, according to a later analysis. Most TCR sequences were observed very rarely across donors, whereas some public TCRs were present in many individuals. V-gene and J-gene trimming of TCR beta chains was associated with a missense DCLRE1C variant in a later genetic analysis, and the association was replicated in an independent cohort. An earlier analysis of around 500 of the donors showed that most TCR beta V segments appeared in productive rearrangements either about 90% or about 30% of the time, which broadly matched IMGT annotations. In a later analysis, the rate of TCR association differed among HLA loci, with DRB1 alleles having the most associated TCRs and HLA-C alleles having the fewest.

The specimen sequenced was PBMCs. This receptor chain uses TRBV10-1 and TRBJ2-7; TRBD1 is a weak D gene call, 5 bases matching. This sequence was found in a woman in her thirties in good health and CMV-seropositive. The bases read TGCGCCAGCAGTGAAAGTCAGGGCCAAAACGAGCAGTACTTC. This translates into CASSESQGQNEQYF.